Shown below are 32 T cell receptor beta chains from a single sample sequenced in a study of neoadjuvant nivolumab and ipilimumab in lung cancer. Clones were read by immunoSEQ multiplex PCR, and TCRdb kept only the in-frame ones, dropping some. The table records 44,000 or so clones, roughly 89% of them present only once. This specimen was blood, taken before neoadjuvant nivolumab, alone or with ipilimumab. These receptors all stem from an adult with non-small cell lung cancer. Some clones in this sample may be carry-over from other donors' samples.

The rearrangement links TRBV5-4 to TRBJ2-7; 7 bases align to TRBD2. Unmatched junction bases numbered 11, after V lost 1 base and J lost 7 bases. CDR1 and CDR2 (germline): SGHNT, YYREEE (reference sequence). CDR3 length equals 15 residues. The CDR3 DNA sequence: TGTGCCAGCAGCTTGAATGGCGGGAGCCGTGGGGAGCAGTACTTC. This codes for CASSLNGGSRGEQYF.

The J gene is TRBJ2-3, the V gene TRBV18, with D unresolved. V shed 3 bases and J shed 1 base, with 8 bases lying between them. CDR3 length: 14 amino acids. Germline assignment: CDR1 KGHSH and CDR2 LQKENI. In nucleotides, the CDR3 is TGTGCCAGCTCACCCTTCTGGGGCACAGATACGCAGTATTTT. Translated, it gives CASSPFWGTDTQYF.

The rearrangement joins TRBV7-2 to TRBJ2-7; no reliable D call. Germline V gene lookup returns CDR1 SGHTA and CDR2 FQGNSA. This CDR3 is 15 amino acids long. Trimming pared 6 bases from V and 0 bases from J, leaving 15 bases between. The CDR3 protein is CASSPLGRHSYEQYF. The CDR3 DNA reads as TGTGCCAGCAGTCCTTTAGGACGGCACTCCTACGAGCAGTACTTC.

The J gene is TRBJ2-7, the V gene TRBV5-6; the D gene could be TRBD1 or TRBD2 (5 bases each). The germline V gene encodes CDR1 SGHDT and CDR2 YYEEEE. V lost 0 bases, J lost 3 bases, and 16 bases lay in between. The CDR3 contains 16 residues. The chain's CDR3 is CASSLVGTSSIYEQYF. The CDR3 DNA follows: TGTGCCAGCAGCTTGGTTGGGACCTCCTCTATCTACGAGCAGTACTTC.

The chain recombines TRBV6-1 with TRBJ1-2; D not resolved. The CDR3 extends over 11 amino acids. Trimming cost V 1 base and J 4 bases, with 1 base left between them. Per germline, CDR1 MNHNS and CDR2 SASEGT. CDR3 sequence reads: CASSEVYGYTF. Written as DNA, the CDR3 is TGTGCCAGCAGTGAAGTCTATGGCTACACCTTC.

The chain couples TRBV19 to TRBJ2-7, with D possibly matching TRBD1 (7 bases). Between the trimmed V and J ends, which lost 4 bases and 3 bases, there was a span of 10 bases. The CDR3 is 13 residues long. CDR1 and CDR2 from the germline V gene are LNHDA and SQIVND (reference sequence). Written as DNA, the CDR3 is TGTGCCAGTAGTAGTCAGGGGGGCTACGAGCAGTACTTC. It is translated as CASSSQGGYEQYF.

The chain recombines TRBV29-1 with TRBJ2-7; D not resolved. Germline loops: CDR1 SQVTM, CDR2 ANQGSEA. The CDR3 sequence is 14 residues long. The V end lost 6 bases, the J end lost 3 bases, and 18 bases lay between the germline ends. The DNA of the CDR3 is TGCAGCGTGAGCGAACCGAACCCCCTCTACGAGCAGTACTTC. This encodes CSVSEPNPLYEQYF.

This clone was seen a handful of times. The chain recombines TRBV10-3 with TRBJ2-3; D gene uncertain. The CDR3 extends over 11 amino acids. Looked up from germline, CDR1 is ENHRY and CDR2 is SYGVKD. Trimming cost V 5 bases and J 6 bases, with 6 bases left between them. The CDR3 loop is CAISSLDTQYF. CDR3 bases: TGTGCCATCAGTTCGCTGGATACGCAGTATTTT.

The V and J genes are TRBV21-1 and TRBJ2-3; the table names TRBD1, a call not compared with the DNA. TRBV21-1 constitutes a pseudogene. The CDR3 loop spans 16 amino acids. The CDR3, as DNA: TGTGCCAGCAGCATCCCAGGACAGGGGAAAGGTGATACGCAGTATTTT. Translated, it gives CASSIPGQGKGDTQYF.

This clone was seen a few times. One end of the junction is discordant with germline, which a read error may explain. The rearrangement links TRBV19 to TRBJ1-5, with 10 bases that match TRBD1. This CDR3 is built from 15 residues. Germline V gene lookup returns CDR1 LNHDA and CDR2 SQIVND (reference sequence). CDR3 amino acids: CASTKGGQGSAGKNF. CDR3 bases: TGTGCCAGTACCAAGGGGGGACAGGGGTCGGCGGGAAAGAATTTT.

This chain links TRBV19 with TRBJ2-2, with D tentatively TRBD2 (5 bases). V dropped 10 bases and J dropped 0 bases, with 9 bases sitting between them. CDR1 and CDR2 (germline): LNHDA, SQIVND (reference sequence). This CDR3 has 13 residues. CDR3 in amino acids: CATAGANTGELFF. DNA of the CDR3: TGTGCCACCGCCGGGGCGAACACCGGGGAGCTGTTTTTT.

This sequence joins TRBV2 and TRBJ1-5; no reliable D call. Between the trimmed V and J ends, which lost 3 bases and 3 bases, there was a span of 3 bases. Germline CDR1 and CDR2: SNHLY and FYNNEI. The CDR3 has 12 amino acids. The CDR3 DNA is TGTGCCAGCAGTGATCCCAATCAGCCCCAGCATTTT. It translates to CASSDPNQPQHF. Using reference TRBV2 and TRBJ1-5 for the parts outside the CDR3, the full variable domain is EPEVTQTPSHQVTQMGQEVILRCVPISNHLYFYWYRQILGQKVEFLVSFYNNEISEKSEIFDDQFSVERPDGSNFTLKIRSTKLEDSAMYFCASSDPNQPQHFGDGTRLSIL.

The rearrangement links TRBV6-4 to TRBJ1-4, with TRBD1 matching over 9 bases. This CDR3 comprises 13 residues. CDR1 and CDR2 (germline): MRHNA, SNTAGT. Losses at the gene ends were 2 bases for V and 8 bases for J; bases not matched to a gene: 0. CDR3 bases: TGTGCCAGCAGTGACGGACAGGGGGAAAAACTGTTTTTT. Amino acid sequence: CASSDGQGEKLFF.

This chain connects TRBV4-1 to TRBJ2-1; 8 bases fit TRBD2. The V segment lost 0 bases and the J segment 9 bases; nucleotides outside the gene matches: 16. The length of the CDR3 is 18 residues. Per the germline V gene, CDR1 is MGHRA and CDR2 is YSYEKL. CDR3 sequence reads: CASSQDGGSSGKSGEQFF. The CDR3 DNA is TGCGCCAGCAGCCAAGATGGAGGTAGTAGCGGGAAATCCGGTGAGCAGTTCTTC.

The CDR3 loop is CASSLDAGGSYNEQFF. The CDR3 nucleotides are TGCGCCAGCAGCTTGGATGCGGGGGGCTCCTACAATGAGCAGTTCTTC. This sequence joins TRBV5-1 and TRBJ2-1; TRBD2 aligns across 8 bases. This CDR3 is built from 16 residues. Trimming took 0 bases from V and 0 from J; bases not matched to a gene: 2. The V gene's germline CDR1 is SGHRS and CDR2 YFSETQ.

The V call is TRBV30, the J call TRBJ2-7, with D possibly matching TRBD2 (6 bases). V dropped 3 bases and J dropped 5 bases, with 11 bases sitting between them. This CDR3 is built from 12 residues. Germline values: CDR1 GTSNPN, CDR2 SVGIG (reference sequence). CDR3 residues: CAWSPRGNEQYF. CDR3 DNA: TGTGCCTGGAGCCCCCGGGGGAACGAGCAGTACTTC.

This clone came up once. The V gene is TRBV5-8, the J gene TRBJ2-1, with 7 bases fitting TRBD2. From germline, CDR1 is SGHTS and CDR2 YDEGEE. This CDR3 contains 16 residues. V was clipped by 4 bases and J by 0 bases; unmatched bases: 7. The CDR3 nucleotides read TGTGCCAGCAGCGGGCCGGGCGGGAGCTCCTACAATGAGCAGTTCTTC. Its translation is CASSGPGGSSYNEQFF.

The genes are TRBV5-1 and TRBJ2-5; 10 bases line up with TRBD1. In germline, CDR1 is SGHRS, CDR2 YFSETQ. This CDR3 is built from 15 residues. V lost 3 bases and J lost 3; bases outside the gene matches: 5. The CDR3 here is CASSWGDRGKETQYF. CDR3 DNA: TGCGCCAGCAGCTGGGGGGACAGGGGAAAAGAGACCCAGTACTTC.

This clone was found once. This chain connects TRBV5-1 to TRBJ2-7, with D perhaps TRBD2 (6 bases). The CDR3 totals 15 residues. The V gene's germline CDR1 is SGHRS and CDR2 YFSETQ. Trimming left V 3 bases short and J 2 bases short, with 15 bases between. In nucleotides, the CDR3 is TGCGCCAGCAGCTCGGGGGTAGCGGAACCCTACGAGCAGTACTTC. Its protein product is CASSSGVAEPYEQYF.

The rearrangement links TRBV5-6 to TRBJ1-3; D is perhaps TRBD1 (5 bases). The CDR3 sequence is 17 residues long. Between the trimmed V and J ends, which lost 0 bases and 3 bases, there was a span of 16 bases. Germline-derived CDR1 and CDR2 are SGHDT and YYEEEE. This chain's CDR3 is CASSLVGQAQGGNTIYF. Written as DNA, the CDR3 is TGTGCCAGCAGCTTGGTCGGGCAGGCCCAGGGTGGAAACACCATATATTTT. Looking up the rest from reference TRBV5-6 and TRBJ1-3 gives the full variable domain: DAGVTQSPTHLIKTRGQQVTLRCSPKSGHDTVSWYQQALGQGPQFIFQYYEEEERQRGNFPDRFSGHQFPNYSSELNVNALLLGDSALYLCASSLVGQAQGGNTIYFGEGSWLTVV.

This chain links TRBV18 with TRBJ2-3; 9 bases match TRBD2. Germline CDR1 KGHSH, CDR2 LQKENI. V lost 2 bases, J lost 3 bases, and 3 bases stayed unmatched. CDR3 length: 15 amino acids. CDR3 region: CASSPLREGTDTQYF. In DNA, the CDR3 is TGTGCCAGCTCACCATTGCGGGAGGGGACAGATACGCAGTATTTT. Drawing the rest from reference TRBV18 and TRBJ2-3, the complete variable domain is NAGVMQNPRHLVRRRGQEARLRCSPMKGHSHVYWYRQLPEEGLKFMVYLQKENIIDESGMPKERFSAEFPKEGPSILRIQQVVRGDSAAYFCASSPLREGTDTQYFGPGTRLTVL.

The rearrangement joins TRBV29-1 to TRBJ1-2; 8 positions agree with TRBD1. The trim removed 0 bases at V and 7 bases at J, leaving 4 bases unmatched. This CDR3 is built from 13 residues. Germline V gene data show CDR1 as SQVTM and CDR2 as ANQGSEA. CDR3 sequence: CSVEDQTGVGYTF. CDR3 DNA sequence: TGCAGCGTTGAAGACCAGACAGGGGTTGGCTACACCTTC.

The chain employs TRBV7-9 and TRBJ2-7; D might be TRBD1 or TRBD2, each matching 5 bases. CDR3 length equals 15 residues. Germline values: CDR1 SEHNR, CDR2 FQNEAQ (reference sequence). V shed 1 base and J shed 6 bases, with 16 bases lying between them. The chain's CDR3 is CASSLGDQIVGEQYF. The CDR3 nucleotides read TGTGCCAGCAGCTTAGGGGACCAAATCGTCGGCGAGCAGTACTTC.

J is TRBJ2-2 and V is TRBV18, with TRBD1 as a possible D gene (6 bases). Per germline, CDR1 KGHSH and CDR2 LQKENI. The V and J ends lost 1 base and 5 bases respectively, with 11 bases between them. The length of the CDR3 is 15 residues. The CDR3 here is CASSPRQATTGELFF. In DNA, the CDR3 is TGTGCCAGCTCACCACGACAGGCGACGACCGGGGAGCTGTTTTTT.

The chain joins TRBV5-1 to TRBJ1-4; D possibly corresponds to TRBD1 (6 bases). CDR3 size: 15 residues. Trimming took off 3 bases at V and 7 bases at J, with 16 bases between the two ends. Per germline, CDR1 SGHRS and CDR2 YFSETQ. The DNA of the CDR3 is TGCGCCAGCAGCTCGGTGGGGCAGGGGTTTGAAAAACTGTTTTTT. Amino acids: CASSSVGQGFEKLFF. Full variable domain (rest looked up from reference TRBV5-1 and TRBJ1-4): KAGVTQTPRYLIKTRGQQVTLSCSPISGHRSVSWYQQTPGQGLQFLFEYFSETQRNKGNFPGRFSGRQFSNSRSEMNVSTLELGDSALYLCASSSVGQGFEKLFFGSGTQLSVL.

V and J are TRBV5-1 and TRBJ2-3, with D unresolved. The germline V gene has CDR1 SGHRS and CDR2 YFSETQ. The germline V and J ends were trimmed by 0 bases and 2 bases, with 7 bases remaining between them. The CDR3 is 14 amino acids. The CDR3 DNA is TGCGCCAGCAGCTTGGGGCAGACCACAGATACGCAGTATTTT. It is translated as CASSLGQTTDTQYF.

The chain links TRBV14 to TRBJ1-5, with TRBD1 as a possible D gene (5 bases). The V and J ends lost 1 base and 5 bases respectively, with 9 bases between them. The CDR3 has 14 residues. Germline lookup yields CDR1 SGHDN and CDR2 FVKESK. The CDR3 DNA sequence: TGTGCCAGCAGCCAAGCGGGGGTGGATCAGCCCCAGCATTTT. It yields the protein CASSQAGVDQPQHF.

This chain connects TRBV18 to TRBJ2-7, with TRBD2 matching 7 bases. Per the germline V gene, CDR1 is KGHSH and CDR2 is LQKENI. The CDR3 extends over 15 amino acids. Trimming at V came to 3 bases and at J to 2 bases, leaving 7 bases not matched to a gene. The CDR3 nucleotides read TGTGCCAGCTCACCCCCTAGCGGACGAACCTACGAGCAGTACTTC. Translating gives CASSPPSGRTYEQYF. The variable domain in full, completed from reference TRBV18 and TRBJ2-7, reads NAGVMQNPRHLVRRRGQEARLRCSPMKGHSHVYWYRQLPEEGLKFMVYLQKENIIDESGMPKERFSAEFPKEGPSILRIQQVVRGDSAAYFCASSPPSGRTYEQYFGPGTRLTVT.

This chain uses TRBV18 with TRBJ1-2; D is unclear. The CDR3 runs 14 residues. The V gene's germline CDR1 is KGHSH and CDR2 LQKENI. Trimming pared 1 base from V and 4 bases from J, leaving 10 bases between. The CDR3 sequence is CASSPQREAYGYTF. Here the CDR3 DNA reads TGTGCCAGCTCACCACAGCGCGAGGCCTATGGCTACACCTTC.

J is TRBJ1-4 and V is TRBV29-1; TRBD1 is a possible D gene (6 bases). The CDR3 sequence is 12 residues long. Germline V gene data show CDR1 as SQVTM and CDR2 as ANQGSEA. Trimming left V 4 bases short and J 7 bases short, with 10 bases between. The CDR3 protein is CSVGGGGEKLFF. Written as DNA, the CDR3 is TGCAGCGTTGGAGGGGGGGGTGAAAAACTGTTTTTT.

The J gene is TRBJ2-2, the V gene TRBV5-1, with no clear D. The germline V gene has CDR1 SGHRS and CDR2 YFSETQ. V was cut by 4 bases and J by 11 bases, with 15 bases left in between. This CDR3 is 13 amino acids long. The CDR3 DNA is TGCGCCAGCAGCCCGATAAATGGCTTAGAGCTGTTTTTT. Translation gives CASSPINGLELFF. The entire variable domain, with the rest obtained from reference TRBV5-1 and TRBJ2-2, is as follows: KAGVTQTPRYLIKTRGQQVTLSCSPISGHRSVSWYQQTPGQGLQFLFEYFSETQRNKGNFPGRFSGRQFSNSRSEMNVSTLELGDSALYLCASSPINGLELFFGEGSRLTVL.

This clone was seen once. The chain uses TRBV30 and TRBJ2-3, with TRBD2 identical over 13 bases. The CDR3 runs to 17 residues. Germline V CDR1 and CDR2: GTSNPN, SVGIG (reference sequence). J was trimmed by 2 bases and V by 4 bases; bases with no gene match: 9. The CDR3 DNA reads TGTGCCTGGACCGAAGGAACTAGCGGGAGGGCCACAGATACGCAGTATTTT. Translation gives CAWTEGTSGRATDTQYF.